The clone carrying this T cell receptor (beta chain) was seen a single time. This sample is part of a study of blood T cell repertoires in COVID-19. Study background: PBMCs, B-cell-depleted T cells, or T cells provided the cDNA or gDNA that made up the material.

Germline values: CDR1 SGHDT, CDR2 YYEEEE. V shed 7 bases, J shed 3 bases, and the junction held 7 bases outside the gene matches. The CDR3 is 15 residues long. Authors' methods: Reference gene primer amplification in the assay estimated nucleated cell counts. Here immunoSEQ multiplex PCR was the method, and the copy in TCRdb shows in-frame clones only, minus some. V and J calls and clone size are given by that table; D and trimming were obtained from the DNA. The table records 200,000 to 250,000 clones, around 80% of them present only once. The source material was peripheral blood. This sequence was found in a man aged 50 or older with active or convalescent COVID-19. V usage is TRBV5-6 and J usage is TRBJ2-4; TRBD2 matches 10 bases. The CDR3 sequence is CASWGTSANKNIQYF. CDR3 coding DNA: TGTGCCAGCTGGGGGACTAGCGCGAACAAAAACATTCAGTACTTC.